The 19 T cell receptor beta chains below were found in one sample sequenced in a study of human T cells and chemical hapten exposure. Time point in this sample: patch test 3, about 24 weeks after DPC sensitization. Noted treatment: therapeutic diphenylcyclopropenone sensitization with weekly scalp DPC. Via MiXCR, TCRdb re-called the RACE reads, giving one row per CDR3 protein. This sample has 110,000 or so distinct CDR3 sequences, with 34% found just once. Sequenced here: whole blood, sampled in connection with sensitization to the hapten diphenylcyclopropenone (DPC). The receptors come from a middle-aged man with alopecia areata. Some clones in this sample may be carry-over from other donors' samples.

This chain links TRBV5-8 with TRBJ2-5, with TRBD2 matching 8 bases. The CDR3 covers 15 residues. The junction had 7 bases not matched to a gene; V was cut back by 1 base and J by 5 bases. The germline CDR1 and CDR2 sequences are SGHTS and YDEGEE. CDR3 protein: CASSLREGLSETQYF. CDR3 DNA: TGTGCCAGCAGCTTGCGGGAGGGCCTGTCGGAGACCCAGTACTTC. Looking up the rest from reference TRBV5-8 and TRBJ2-5 gives the full variable domain: EAGVTQSPTHLIKTRGQQATLRCSPISGHTSVYWYQQALGLGLQFLLWYDEGEERNRGNFPPRFSGRQFPNYSSELNVNALELEDSALYLCASSLREGLSETQYFGPGTRLLVL.

The V and J genes are TRBV7-2 and TRBJ2-4; TRBD1 agrees at 7 bases. The CDR3 runs 14 residues. Germline CDR1 and CDR2: SGHTA and FQGNSA. Trimming removed 5 bases from V and 6 bases from J; junction bases left unmatched: 7. CDR3: CASSPTGVRNIQYF. In DNA form, the CDR3 reads TGTGCCAGCAGCCCAACAGGGGTGAGAAACATTCAGTACTTC. Complete variable domain (other parts from reference TRBV7-2 and TRBJ2-4): GAGVSQSPSNKVTEKGKDVELRCDPISGHTALYWYRQSLGQGLEFLIYFQGNSAPDKSGLPSDRFSAERTGGSVSTLTIQRTQQEDSAVYLCASSPTGVRNIQYFGAGTRLSVL.

The sample holds a few counts of this clonotype. J is TRBJ1-1 and V is TRBV7-2; D perhaps matches TRBD1 (6 bases). V lost 6 bases, J lost 4 bases, and 18 bases lay in between. The CDR3 runs 15 residues. The germline gives CDR1 SGHTA, CDR2 FQGNSA. CDR3 in DNA: TGTGCCAGCAGTTATAAGTGGGGAGGGGGCACTGAAGCTTTCTTT. It specifies CASSYKWGGGTEAFF.

This clonotype appeared a few times. The chain links TRBV3-1 to TRBJ2-2; 9 positions agree with TRBD1. The CDR3 totals 16 residues. The germline gives CDR1 LGHDT, CDR2 YNNKEL (reference sequence). Trimming removed 4 bases from V and 2 bases from J; junction bases left unmatched: 5. CDR3 sequence (DNA): TGTGCCAGCAGCCCCTGGGGACAGGGAAACACCGGGGAGCTGTTTTTT. Translated, it gives CASSPWGQGNTGELFF. Together with reference TRBV3-1 and TRBJ2-2, the CDR3 gives the full variable domain: DTAVSQTPKYLVTQMGNDKSIKCEQNLGHDTMYWYKQDSKKFLKIMFSYNNKELIINETVPNRFSPKSPDKAHLNLHINSLELGDSAVYFCASSPWGQGNTGELFFGEGSRLTVL.

This clonotype was observed a few times. The chain uses TRBV20-1 and TRBJ1-1; unclear D gene. Germline V CDR1 and CDR2: DFQATT, SNEGSKA (reference sequence). The germline V and J ends were trimmed by 2 bases and 10 bases, with 11 bases remaining between them. The CDR3 sequence is 11 residues long. The CDR3: CSARSSLVAFF. CDR3 nucleotides: TGCAGTGCTAGAAGCAGCTTAGTAGCTTTCTTT.

This clonotype showed up just a few times. This chain joins TRBV28 and TRBJ2-7; D uncertain. Per germline, CDR1 MDHEN and CDR2 SYDVKM. This CDR3 comprises 14 residues. Trimming took 2 bases from V and 2 from J, leaving 10 bases between them. The CDR3 here is CASSLNIPPYEQYF. In nucleotides, the CDR3 is TGTGCCAGCAGTTTAAATATCCCCCCCTACGAGCAGTACTTC.

In its sample, this clonotype was seen a few times. The chain couples TRBV5-1 to TRBJ2-3; TRBD1 agrees at 10 bases. This CDR3 region has 16 residues. V dropped 2 bases and J dropped 4; count of bases not matched to a gene: 7. CDR1 is SGHRS and CDR2 is YFSETQ in the germline V gene. As DNA, the CDR3 is TGCGCCAGCAGCTTTCCGGGACAGGGGAGATCAGATACGCAGTATTTT. Its translation is CASSFPGQGRSDTQYF.

This clonotype has only a few counts. The J gene is TRBJ2-7, the V gene TRBV6-6; TRBD1 matches 8 bases. Germline loops: CDR1 MNHNY, CDR2 SVGAGI (reference sequence). The V segment lost 5 bases and the J segment 2 bases; nucleotides outside the gene matches: 8. This CDR3 contains 15 residues. CDR3 amino acids: CASSRGTGRTYEQYF. In DNA, the CDR3 is TGTGCCAGCAGTCGAGGGACAGGTAGAACCTACGAGCAGTACTTC.

This chain uses TRBV29-1 with TRBJ2-7; TRBD1 matches 7 bases. The CDR3 has 11 amino acids. From germline, CDR1 is SQVTM and CDR2 ANQGSEA. The V gene end was trimmed by 3 bases and the J gene end by 7 bases; junction bases not matched to a gene: 3. The CDR3 here is CSVEATGEQYF. DNA for the CDR3: TGCAGCGTTGAGGCGACAGGGGAGCAGTACTTC.

In its sample, this clonotype was seen a few times. The chain carries TRBV29-1 and TRBJ1-1; D is unresolved. Trimming shortened V by 5 bases and J by 4 bases, and 8 bases separated the two germline ends. The CDR3 extends over 11 amino acids. Germline assignment: CDR1 SQVTM and CDR2 ANQGSEA. CDR3 amino acids: CSVPWTTEAFF. Written as DNA, the CDR3 is TGCAGCGTTCCCTGGACCACTGAAGCTTTCTTT.

The chain couples TRBV7-2 to TRBJ1-2; D remains unclear. The CDR3 length is 12 residues. CDR1 is SGHTA, CDR2 FQGNSA, per germline. The germline V and J ends were trimmed by 5 bases and 2 bases, with 6 bases remaining between them. The CDR3, as DNA: TGTGCCAGCAGCATCGACAACTATGGCTACACCTTC. This encodes CASSIDNYGYTF.

This clonotype appeared a few times. A clone one base away is much larger, so this may be a read error. CDR3 nucleotide sequence: TGCAGTGCTAGAGATCGGGCAGATACGCAGTATTTT. It yields the protein CSARDRADTQYF. This rearrangement joins TRBV20-1 to TRBJ2-3; D unclear. Germline V lookup: CDR1 DFQATT, CDR2 SNEGSKA (reference sequence). V lost 0 bases to trimming and J lost 4 bases, with 5 bases between them. The CDR3 loop spans 12 amino acids.

This clonotype has ten or more counts. The V call is TRBV18, the J call TRBJ2-1; 11 bases are a match to TRBD2. Trimming cost V 6 bases and J 8 bases; bases outside gene matches: 9. CDR1 KGHSH and CDR2 LQKENI come from the germline V gene. This CDR3 comprises 15 residues. CDR3 sequence (DNA): TGTGCCAGCTCGTTGACTAGCGGGACGAGCGATGAGCAGTTCTTC. Its protein is CASSLTSGTSDEQFF.

The rearrangement uses TRBV20-1 and TRBJ2-5; D uncertain. The CDR3 loop spans 13 amino acids. Trimming removed 1 base at V and 5 bases at J, with 11 bases between. The germline gives CDR1 DFQATT, CDR2 SNEGSKA (reference sequence). The CDR3 region is CSARVTIGETQYF. The CDR3 DNA reads as TGCAGTGCTAGAGTCACAATCGGGGAGACCCAGTACTTC.

The table lists this clonotype with a few counts. V gene TRBV7-2 combines with J gene TRBJ2-3, with TRBD2 as a possible D gene (6 bases). Trimming removed 1 base at V and 3 bases at J, with 17 bases between. CDR3 size: 17 residues. Germline V gives CDR1 SGHTA, CDR2 FQGNSA. CDR3 protein: CASSLVGGPSSTDTQYF. The CDR3 region has the DNA TGTGCCAGCAGCTTAGTGGGAGGCCCGTCCTCTACAGATACGCAGTATTTT. Combining the CDR3 with reference TRBV7-2 and TRBJ2-3 gives the whole variable domain GAGVSQSPSNKVTEKGKDVELRCDPISGHTALYWYRQSLGQGLEFLIYFQGNSAPDKSGLPSDRFSAERTGGSVSTLTIQRTQQEDSAVYLCASSLVGGPSSTDTQYFGPGTRLTVL.

The chain joins TRBV6-1 to TRBJ2-3; 8 nucleotides line up with TRBD2. The CDR3 sequence is 14 residues long. Trimming took 2 bases from V and 4 from J; bases not matched to a gene: 2. Germline V CDR1 and CDR2: MNHNS, SASEGT. The CDR3 DNA is TGTGCCAGCAGTGAACGAGCGGGAGCAGATACGCAGTATTTT. This sequence encodes CASSERAGADTQYF.

The chain couples TRBV7-3 to TRBJ2-5, with 8 bases fitting TRBD2. The CDR3 runs to 15 residues. Germline V gives CDR1 SGHTA, CDR2 FQGTGA. V lost 6 bases to trimming and J lost 3 bases; unmatched junction nucleotides: 9. The CDR3 DNA follows: TGTGCCAGCAGACGCTACCCGGGACTAGAAGAGACCCAGTACTTC. Protein: CASRRYPGLEETQYF. The variable domain in full, with the rest retrieved from reference TRBV7-3 and TRBJ2-5, is GAGVSQTPSNKVTEKGKYVELRCDPISGHTALYWYRQSLGQGPEFLIYFQGTGAADDSGLPNDRFFAVRPEGSVSTLKIQRTERGDSAVYLCASRRYPGLEETQYFGPGTRLLVL.

This clonotype has more than one count but fewer than ten. The V and J genes are TRBV6-1 and TRBJ2-2, with D tentatively TRBD1 (5 bases). The germline gives CDR1 MNHNS, CDR2 SASEGT. Deletions cut 2 bases from V and 2 bases from J, with 12 bases between. This CDR3 has 16 residues. CDR3 bases: TGTGCCAGCAGTGAATTTGGGGCCGCTAACACCGGGGAGCTGTTTTTT. Encoded protein: CASSEFGAANTGELFF.

This clonotype turned up a few times. The gene calls are TRBV7-2 and TRBJ2-5; unclear D gene. The length of the CDR3 is 16 residues. V shed 0 bases and J shed 0 bases, with 11 bases lying between them. CDR1 and CDR2 (germline): SGHTA, FQGNSA. This CDR3 reads CASSLAWGTYQETQYF. CDR3 nucleotide sequence: TGTGCCAGCAGCTTAGCTTGGGGAACTTACCAAGAGACCCAGTACTTC.